The 23 T cell receptor beta chains below were found in one sample sequenced in a study of T cells in Graves' hyperthyroidism and ophthalmopathy. TCR beta CDR3 region amplification was performed from RNA transcripts. HTBI primers drove first-round RT-PCR of the TCR CDR3. TCRdb analysed the multiplex PCR reads with MiXCR anew, one entry per CDR3 protein. The repertoire holds roughly 580,000 distinct CDR3 sequences, around 13% seen once, with roughly 6.2% in the top ten. The sequencing input was blood. Source of these receptors: a woman in her 30s with Graves' hyperthyroidism that later progressed to Graves' ophthalmopathy.

CDR3 nucleotides: TGTGCCAGCTTACTCGCAGATACGCAGTATTTT. This sequence encodes CASLLADTQYF. V and J are TRBV2 and TRBJ2-3; D not certain. Germline assignment: CDR1 SNHLY and CDR2 FYNNEI. The length of the CDR3 is 11 residues. V was cut by 8 bases and J by 4 bases, with 7 bases left in between.

This clonotype was seen many times. The V gene is TRBV12-3 or TRBV12-4, the J gene TRBJ2-3; D unresolved. The CDR3 is 11 amino acids. Trimming cost V 8 bases and J 12 bases, with 15 bases left between them. The CDR3, as DNA: TGTGCCAGCTCGTCTTTTGGACCTCAGTATTTT. It codes for CASSSFGPQYF.

Points on this clonotype: This could be a read error, since a much larger clone is one nucleotide away. The chain combines TRBV7-2 with TRBJ2-1; tentatively, D is TRBD1 or TRBD2 (5 bases each). V dropped 6 bases and J dropped 8 bases, with 20 bases sitting between them. The CDR3 has 15 amino acids. CDR1 is SGHTA and CDR2 is FQGNSA in the germline V gene. CDR3 in amino acids: CASSGLGRGIHEQFF. DNA of the CDR3: TGTGCCAGCAGTGGATTAGGACGGGGCATCCATGAGCAGTTCTTC. Supplemented by reference TRBV7-2 and TRBJ2-1, the full variable domain reads GAGVSQSPSNKVTEKGKDVELRCDPISGHTALYWYRQSLGQGLEFLIYFQGNSAPDKSGLPSDRFSAERTGGSVSTLTIQRTQQEDSAVYLCASSGLGRGIHEQFFGPGTRLTVL.

On this clonotype itself: A much larger clone differs from this one at a single base, so this may be a read error. This CDR3 fails to terminate in the conserved phenylalanine or tryptophan, so it likely reflects a read error. The chain is built from TRBV6-1 and TRBJ2-7; TRBD1 agrees at 9 bases. Germline V lookup: CDR1 MNHNS, CDR2 SASEGT. The CDR3 length is 15 residues. Trimming removed 7 bases from V and 1 base from J; junction bases left unmatched: 8. The CDR3 nucleotides read TGTGCCAGCACCAAAGACAGGGGGTATTCCTACGAGCAGTACTAC. Amino acid sequence: CASTKDRGYSYEQYY.

This clonotype appeared many times. This rearrangement joins TRBV5-6 to TRBJ2-5, with 9 bases matching TRBD1. CDR3 length equals 15 residues. With 4 bases clipped from V and 2 bases from J, the junction kept 6 bases outside the gene matches. The germline CDR1 and CDR2 sequences are SGHDT and YYEEEE. CDR3 nucleotide sequence: TGTGCCAGCAGCCGAGGACAGGGGCGACAAGAGACCCAGTACTTC. Translation: CASSRGQGRQETQYF.

This clonotype showed up many times. The chain carries TRBV27 and TRBJ1-3, with D tentatively TRBD1 (6 bases). V shed 2 bases and J shed 0 bases, with 11 bases lying between them. The CDR3 length is 16 residues. Looked up from germline, CDR1 is MNHEY and CDR2 is SMNVEV (reference sequence). The DNA for the CDR3 is TGTGCCAGCAGTTTAAGCAGGGGCTTCTCTGGAAACACCATATATTTT. Translating it yields CASSLSRGFSGNTIYF.

Ten or more counts support this clonotype. This rearrangement joins TRBV27 to TRBJ2-5; D is undetermined. Germline assignment: CDR1 MNHEY and CDR2 SMNVEV (reference sequence). The CDR3 extends over 13 amino acids. The ends were cut back, 5 bases at V and 5 bases at J, with 12 bases in the middle. The CDR3 loop is CASSPRIPETQYF. CDR3 in DNA: TGTGCCAGCAGTCCCAGGATCCCGGAGACCCAGTACTTC.

This clonotype was recorded at least ten times. J is TRBJ1-2 and V is TRBV19, with 7 bases fitting TRBD1. Germline V CDR1 and CDR2: LNHDA, SQIVND (reference sequence). The CDR3 has 15 amino acids. J gave up 3 bases and V 7 bases, and 11 bases lay outside the gene matches. As DNA, the CDR3 is TGTGCCAGTAAGGATCCCGCGCAGGGGGACTATGGCTACACCTTC. Translation gives CASKDPAQGDYGYTF.

This clonotype was found a few times. J is TRBJ1-5 and V is TRBV4-1, with 8 nucleotides matching TRBD1. Germline V gives CDR1 MGHRA, CDR2 YSYEKL. V lost 5 bases, J lost 6 bases, and 6 bases stayed unmatched. The CDR3 runs 14 residues. CDR3 region: CASSSRTGRQPQHF. Here the CDR3 DNA reads TGCGCCAGCAGCTCCCGGACAGGGCGTCAGCCCCAGCATTTT.

This clonotype was detected many times. The rearrangement uses TRBV7-9 and TRBJ2-5; D is uncertain. V lost 5 bases and J lost 4, with 17 bases in between. This CDR3 is 15 amino acids long. CDR1 and CDR2 (germline): SEHNR, FQNEAQ (reference sequence). CDR3 DNA sequence: TGTGCCAGCAGCGATTCTCCCTCGGTGGGAGAGACCCAGTACTTC. Translated: CASSDSPSVGETQYF.

There are many counts of this clonotype. The gene calls are TRBV20-1 and TRBJ2-7; D gene ambiguous. The germline V gene has CDR1 DFQATT and CDR2 SNEGSKA (reference sequence). This CDR3 region has 13 residues. V lost 0 bases and J 7 bases, leaving 13 bases between the germline ends. The DNA of the CDR3 is TGCAGTGCTAGAGATGGGTCCCTTCATGAGCAGTACTTC. Its protein product is CSARDGSLHEQYF.

This clonotype was detected ten times or more. The V call is TRBV12-3 or TRBV12-4, the J call TRBJ1-4; tentatively, D is TRBD1 (5 bases). With 5 bases removed from V and 5 bases from J, the gap between germline ends came to 15 bases. The CDR3 is 15 residues long. The CDR3 sequence: CASSGRDGRNEKLFF. In DNA, the CDR3 is TGTGCCAGCAGTGGCCGGGACGGAAGAAATGAAAAACTGTTTTTT.

This clonotype has ten or more counts. The genes are TRBV2 and TRBJ2-7; TRBD1 or TRBD2 may be the D gene (5 bases each). The V gene's germline CDR1 is SNHLY and CDR2 FYNNEI. Trimming shortened V by 8 bases and J by 3 bases, and 17 bases separated the two germline ends. The CDR3 runs 14 residues. Here the CDR3 DNA reads TGTGCCAGCGCCAAGGGGACCAGTCTCTACGAGCAGTACTTC. Protein product: CASAKGTSLYEQYF.

This clonotype has at least ten counts. The CDR3 DNA reads as TGTGCCATCAACCAGGGAGACTCCTACAATGAGCAGTTCTTC. This gives the protein CAINQGDSYNEQFF. J is TRBJ2-1 and V is TRBV10-3; D assignment may be TRBD1 or TRBD2 (5 bases each). V was pared by 7 bases and J by 0 bases, with 10 bases between. The CDR3 spans 14 residues. The germline V gene encodes CDR1 ENHRY and CDR2 SYGVKD.

At least ten counts were recorded for this clonotype. The V call is TRBV28, the J call TRBJ2-3, with TRBD2 matching over 9 bases. The CDR3 contains 16 residues. CDR1 is MDHEN, CDR2 SYDVKM, per germline. Trimming cost V 5 bases and J 3 bases; bases outside gene matches: 9. In DNA, the CDR3 is TGTGCCAGCAGTACCCGTCGGCTAGCGGGAACAGATACGCAGTATTTT. Amino acids: CASSTRRLAGTDTQYF.

This chain connects TRBV19 to TRBJ2-1; TRBD2 matches 9 bases. The germline V gene has CDR1 LNHDA and CDR2 SQIVND (reference sequence). Unmatched junction bases numbered 1, after V lost 1 base and J lost 3 bases. There are 15 residues in the CDR3. The CDR3 DNA follows: TGTGCCAGTAGTATAGGACTAGCGGACTACAATGAGCAGTTCTTC. Protein sequence: CASSIGLADYNEQFF.

The rearrangement links TRBV6-1 to TRBJ2-7; D unclear. V dropped 7 bases and J dropped 6 bases, with 16 bases sitting between them. The CDR3 is 13 residues long. Germline loops: CDR1 MNHNS, CDR2 SASEGT. CDR3 residues: CASTVDIPGEQYF. CDR3 sequence (DNA): TGTGCCAGCACCGTAGACATCCCGGGCGAGCAGTACTTC.

Ten or more counts support this clonotype. This rearrangement joins TRBV6-2 or TRBV6-3 to TRBJ2-2; possibly TRBD2 for D (5 bases). The V gene lost 4 bases and the J gene lost 5 bases, with 8 bases spanning the gap. This CDR3 has 13 amino acids. Germline CDR1 reads MNHEY; CDR2 reads SVGEGT. CDR3 bases: TGTGCCAGCAGTTCGTTAGCGACCGGGGAGCTGTTTTTT. This sequence encodes CASSSLATGELFF.

The chain uses TRBV9 and TRBJ1-3, with 9 bases aligning to TRBD1. Trimming took 5 bases from V and 9 from J; bases not matched to a gene: 12. Germline CDR1 and CDR2: SGDLS and YYNGEE. The CDR3 is made up of 15 amino acids. The CDR3 DNA sequence: TGTGCCAGCAGTCCCGGGACAGGGTCCGATACCACCATATATTTT. This codes for CASSPGTGSDTTIYF.

The chain couples TRBV3-1 to TRBJ2-2, with a possible D match to TRBD2 (6 bases). Trimming shortened V by 0 bases and J by 6 bases, and 14 bases separated the two germline ends. Germline-derived CDR1 and CDR2 are LGHDT and YNNKEL (reference sequence). The CDR3 contains 16 residues. CDR3 protein: CASSQDPGTGAGELFF. The CDR3, as DNA: TGTGCCAGCAGCCAAGACCCAGGGACTGGAGCCGGGGAGCTGTTTTTT. Together with reference TRBV3-1 and TRBJ2-2, the CDR3 gives the full variable domain: DTAVSQTPKYLVTQMGNDKSIKCEQNLGHDTMYWYKQDSKKFLKIMFSYNNKELIINETVPNRFSPKSPDKAHLNLHINSLELGDSAVYFCASSQDPGTGAGELFFGEGSRLTVL.

The chain combines TRBV20-1 with TRBJ2-5; D may be TRBD1 or TRBD2 (6 bases each). The CDR3 is 13 residues long. Germline assignment: CDR1 DFQATT and CDR2 SNEGSKA (reference sequence). V dropped 3 bases and J dropped 4 bases, with 12 bases sitting between them. CDR3 nucleotides: TGCAGTGCTAGTAGGGGGGATCGAGAGACCCAGTACTTC. As protein: CSASRGDRETQYF.

This clonotype was detected many times. CDR3 DNA sequence: TGTGCCAGCAGCAGAATAGGGGGGCCTGAAGCTTTCTTT. Its protein product is CASSRIGGPEAFF. V and J are TRBV11-3 and TRBJ1-1; the D gene is possibly TRBD1 (6 bases). Germline CDR1 is SGHNT and CDR2 is YENEEA. Trimming stripped 5 bases from V and 6 bases from J, with 13 bases between. This CDR3 is built from 13 residues.

This clonotype was counted only a few times. This chain uses TRBV5-1 with TRBJ1-2, with D possibly being TRBD1 (6 bases). CDR3 length equals 14 residues. The germline CDR1 and CDR2 sequences are SGHRS and YFSETQ. Trimming left V 3 bases short and J 8 bases short, with 17 bases between. The CDR3 reads CASSSDRGHGGYTF. The CDR3 nucleotides are TGCGCCAGCAGCTCCGACCGGGGGCACGGCGGCTACACCTTC.